This TCR beta chain was observed in a study of blood T cell repertoires in COVID-19. Overall study: Some COVID-19 samples were acute and others convalescent; all came from the United States, Italy and Spain. Sources were T cells, B-cell-depleted T cells, or PBMCs; the material itself was cDNA or gDNA.

Trimming removed 1 base at V and 4 bases at J, with 16 bases between. Germline loops: CDR1 SGHAT, CDR2 FQNNGV. This CDR3 is 16 amino acids long. Here immunoSEQ multiplex PCR was the method, and the copy in TCRdb shows in-frame clones only, minus some. The sample contains roughly 180,000 clones, roughly 81% of which appear only once. Sequenced: peripheral blood. The source of this sequence is a man between 35 and 55 years old who had recovered from COVID-19. The chain couples TRBV11-2 to TRBJ1-2, with D maybe TRBD1 (5 bases). CDR3 sequence (DNA): TGTGCCAGCAGCTTAGGTCCCCTAGGGGCTTCCTATGGCTACACCTTC. Protein sequence: CASSLGPLGASYGYTF.